Reported below is one T cell receptor (beta chain). Trimming cost V 6 bases and J 0 bases; bases outside gene matches: 8. This CDR3 is 16 amino acids long. Germline CDR1 is LGHNA and CDR2 is YSLEER. This entry is derived from a study of blood T cell repertoires in COVID-19. Across the whole study: The study drew acute and convalescent COVID-19 samples from the United States, Italy and Spain.

In the original analysis: For nucleated cells, counts were estimated from reference gene primer amplification. Sequencing was performed with immunoSEQ multiplex PCR; in TCRdb, only in-frame clones are kept and a portion is missing. V, J and clone size are those of that table, while D and trimming were read from the DNA. Among 150,000 to 170,000 clones listed, about three quarters were seen once. The source material was peripheral blood. The receptor was isolated from a man at least 80 years old with acute or convalescent COVID-19. This chain links TRBV4-3 with TRBJ2-1, with 7 bases lining up with TRBD2. CDR3 in amino acids: CASSWNGGSSYNEQFF. In nucleotides, the CDR3 is TGCGCCAGCAGTTGGAACGGGGGGAGCTCCTACAATGAGCAGTTCTTC.